Listed below are T cell receptor beta chains from one sample, sequenced in a study of cytomegalovirus exposure and HLA in healthy donors. Measured with immunoSEQ multiplex PCR; TCRdb has only the in-frame clones, and not every one. The data hold some 96,000 clones, with more than 70% observed a single time. Sequencing was done on a sample of PBMCs. These receptors were taken from a female donor in good health and CMV-seronegative. Both conserved end residues are part of each CDR3. Each record gives: clone size, J gene, D gene, V gene, CDR3 protein, CDR3 DNA. D genes are given only for firm matches. Not all rows give a size; the values are once, few, many and, for expanded clones, a class.

abundance: .
j_gene: TRBJ2-3
d_gene: .
v_gene: TRBV27
CDR3aa: CASSLSSYMDTQYF
CDR3nt: TGTGCCAGCAGTTTATCCAGTTATATGGATACGCAGTATTTT

abundance: few
j_gene: TRBJ2-3
d_gene: TRBD2
v_gene: TRBV7-9
CDR3aa: CASSPRRGAADTQYF
CDR3nt: TGTGCCAGCAGCCCAAGGCGGGGGGCTGCAGATACGCAGTATTTT

abundance: .
j_gene: TRBJ2-3
d_gene: TRBD1
v_gene: TRBV10-1
CDR3aa: CASSRRTGITDTQYF
CDR3nt: TGCGCCAGCAGCCGACGGACAGGAATCACAGATACGCAGTATTTT

abundance: .
j_gene: TRBJ2-6
d_gene: .
v_gene: TRBV28
CDR3aa: CASSLGPGPRISLGANVLTF
CDR3nt: TGTGCCAGCAGTTTAGGGCCAGGTCCCAGGATCTCTCTGGGGGCCAACGTCCTGACTTTC

abundance: .
j_gene: TRBJ1-6
d_gene: .
v_gene: TRBV11-3
CDR3aa: CASSPPLISPLHF
CDR3nt: TGTGCCAGCAGCCCCCCTTTAATTTCACCCCTCCACTTT

abundance: few
j_gene: TRBJ2-2
d_gene: .
v_gene: TRBV6-1
CDR3aa: CASSSSTGELFF
CDR3nt: TGTGCCAGCAGTTCCAGCACCGGGGAGCTGTTTTTT

abundance: .
j_gene: TRBJ2-5
d_gene: .
v_gene: TRBV7-2
CDR3aa: CASSSSPGKAGTQYF
CDR3nt: TGTGCCAGCAGCTCGTCACCGGGAAAAGCCGGGACCCAGTACTTC

abundance: .
j_gene: TRBJ2-2
d_gene: .
v_gene: TRBV5-5
CDR3aa: CASSLLAGNTGELFF
CDR3nt: TGTGCCAGCAGCTTGTTGGCGGGAAACACCGGGGAGCTGTTTTTT

abundance: .
j_gene: TRBJ2-6
d_gene: .
v_gene: TRBV27
CDR3aa: CASSLTVSAGANVLTF
CDR3nt: TGTGCCAGCAGTTTAACTGTCTCCGCGGGGGCCAACGTCCTGACTTTC

abundance: .
j_gene: TRBJ2-6
d_gene: .
v_gene: TRBV30
CDR3aa: CAWKVNRTSSGANVLTF
CDR3nt: TGTGCCTGGAAGGTCAACAGGACGAGCTCTGGGGCCAACGTCCTGACTTTC

abundance: .
j_gene: TRBJ1-4
d_gene: TRBD1
v_gene: TRBV28
CDR3aa: CASSSLQGGTREKLFF
CDR3nt: TGTGCCAGCAGTTCGCTTCAGGGGGGAACTCGTGAAAAACTGTTTTTT

abundance: few
j_gene: TRBJ1-2
d_gene: .
v_gene: TRBV5-1
CDR3aa: CASSFPGSYGYTF
CDR3nt: TGCGCCAGCAGCTTTCCCGGGAGCTATGGCTACACCTTC

abundance: .
j_gene: TRBJ1-1
d_gene: .
v_gene: TRBV28
CDR3aa: CASSLIAEEAFF
CDR3nt: TGTGCCAGCAGTTTAATAGCAGAAGAAGCTTTCTTT

abundance: .
j_gene: TRBJ2-7
d_gene: TRBD1
v_gene: TRBV5-1
CDR3aa: CASSSGTGIYEQYF
CDR3nt: TGCGCCAGCAGTTCCGGGACAGGGATATACGAGCAGTACTTC

abundance: once
j_gene: TRBJ1-1
d_gene: .
v_gene: TRBV4-1
CDR3aa: CASSLIQGLNTEAFF
CDR3nt: TGCGCCAGCAGCCTAATACAGGGCTTGAACACTGAAGCTTTCTTT

abundance: .
j_gene: TRBJ1-5
d_gene: .
v_gene: TRBV4-1
CDR3aa: CASSQDLGASLYQPQHF
CDR3nt: TGCGCCAGCAGCCAAGATCTGGGCGCAAGCTTATATCAGCCCCAGCATTTT

abundance: .
j_gene: TRBJ1-1
d_gene: TRBD1
v_gene: TRBV5-4
CDR3aa: CASSWGRGPSTEAFF
CDR3nt: TGTGCCAGCAGCTGGGGCAGGGGGCCGAGCACTGAAGCTTTCTTT

abundance: .
j_gene: TRBJ1-2
d_gene: .
v_gene: TRBV7-8
CDR3aa: CASSLARVRLNSVDGYTF
CDR3nt: TGTGCCAGCAGCTTAGCCAGGGTACGGCTTAATTCCGTCGATGGCTACACCTTC

abundance: .
j_gene: TRBJ2-7
d_gene: TRBD2
v_gene: TRBV7-6
CDR3aa: CASSFGTRTYEQYF
CDR3nt: TGTGCCAGCAGCTTCGGGACTAGGACCTACGAGCAGTACTTC

abundance: .
j_gene: TRBJ1-2
d_gene: TRBD1
v_gene: TRBV14
CDR3aa: CASSLSQGAQHGYTF
CDR3nt: TGTGCCAGCAGCCTCTCACAGGGGGCTCAGCATGGCTACACCTTC